Presented here are 9 T cell receptor beta chains from one specimen sequenced in a study of PD-1 blockade in classical Hodgkin lymphoma. Sequencing was performed with immunoSEQ multiplex PCR; in TCRdb, only in-frame clones are kept and a portion is missing. Of about 97,000 clones in the sample, over 70% are singletons; the top ten hold 9.5% to 15%. No patient escaped relapse after autologous stem cell transplantation, and brentuximab vedotin exposure varied. Here the sequenced sample was peripheral blood mononuclear cells (PBMCs), taken at baseline. These receptors came from a human donor with classical Hodgkin lymphoma.

The genes are TRBV19 and TRBJ1-4; 7 nucleotides match TRBD1. Germline V CDR1 and CDR2: LNHDA, SQIVND (reference sequence). Trimming at V came to 6 bases and at J to 6 bases, leaving 7 bases not matched to a gene. This CDR3 has 14 residues. The CDR3 sequence is CASRIGRGHEKLFF. The DNA for the CDR3 is TGTGCCAGTAGGATTGGGAGGGGGCATGAAAAACTGTTTTTT.

The rearrangement uses TRBV2 and TRBJ2-2; D is unresolved. Germline V CDR1 and CDR2: SNHLY, FYNNEI. Trimming pared 9 bases from V and 0 bases from J, leaving 14 bases between. The CDR3 contains 15 residues. The CDR3 reads CARETDQANTGELFF. The CDR3 DNA is TGTGCCAGGGAAACGGATCAGGCGAACACCGGGGAGCTGTTTTTT.

This rearrangement joins TRBV4-1 to TRBJ1-2, with D perhaps matching TRBD1 (6 bases). CDR3 length equals 14 residues. CDR1 is MGHRA and CDR2 is YSYEKL in the germline V gene. The V and J ends lost 0 bases and 5 bases respectively, with 10 bases between them. The CDR3 is CASSQDGGLYGYTF. Written as DNA, the CDR3 is TGCGCCAGCAGCCAAGATGGGGGCTTATATGGCTACACCTTC.

The genes are TRBV5-1 and TRBJ2-2; TRBD1 matches at 8 bases. The V and J ends lost 3 bases and 4 bases, in that order; junction bases with no gene match: 5. CDR1 and CDR2 from the germline V gene are SGHRS and YFSETQ. This CDR3 contains 15 residues. The CDR3 nucleotides read TGCGCCAGCAGCTCGGGACAGGCGGGCACCGGGGAGCTGTTTTTT. It encodes CASSSGQAGTGELFF.

This clone has just a few counts. In the same sample, other DNA sequences code for this CDR3. The chain joins TRBV6-5 to TRBJ1-2; a weak D match, TRBD1 (6 bases). The CDR3 spans 13 residues. CDR1 is MNHEY and CDR2 is SVGAGI in the germline V gene. V shed 5 bases and J shed 7 bases, with 14 bases lying between them. The CDR3 is CASSRGQGLGYTF. CDR3 nucleotide sequence: TGTGCCAGCAGTCGGGGGCAGGGACTTGGCTACACCTTC.

The chain recombines TRBV6-5 with TRBJ2-1; 10 nucleotides match TRBD1. V shed 0 bases and J 6 bases; nucleotides not matched to a gene: 5. Germline lookup yields CDR1 MNHEY and CDR2 SVGAGI. This CDR3 is built from 16 residues. CDR3 coding DNA: TGTGCCAGCAGTTACTCTAAGGGACAGGGGTCCAATGAGCAGTTCTTC. This gives the protein CASSYSKGQGSNEQFF.

The chain joins TRBV19 to TRBJ2-2; 7 bases line up with TRBD2. CDR3 length: 17 amino acids. V lost 5 bases, J lost 3 bases, and 12 bases stayed unmatched. CDR1 and CDR2 (germline): LNHDA, SQIVND (reference sequence). The CDR3 region is CASSSWTRRSDTGELFF. DNA of the CDR3: TGTGCCAGTAGTTCCTGGACTAGAAGGTCGGACACCGGGGAGCTGTTTTTT.

V gene TRBV4-2 combines with J gene TRBJ2-7; D might be TRBD1 (6 bases). The CDR3 is 13 amino acids. From germline, CDR1 is LGHNA and CDR2 YNFKEQ. V shed 4 bases and J shed 4 bases, with 11 bases lying between them. The CDR3 DNA reads as TGTGCCAGCAGCCGGGCAGGGGATTACGAGCAGTACTTC. It specifies CASSRAGDYEQYF.

This chain connects TRBV7-3 to TRBJ2-5; tentatively, D is TRBD1 (5 bases). The germline V and J ends were trimmed by 2 bases and 7 bases, with 11 bases remaining between them. Germline loops: CDR1 SGHTA, CDR2 FQGTGA. CDR3 length equals 13 residues. CDR3 nucleotides: TGTGCCAGCAGCTTATATCCAAGGGGGACCCAGTACTTC. Translating it yields CASSLYPRGTQYF.